This T cell receptor beta chain was identified in a study of CD8+ T cells in alopecia areata. Study-wide results and limits: Mice showed TCR sharing more clearly than patients did, possibly owing to HLA. Sequenced scalp T cells also include alphabeta T cells resident in normal skin. Researchers report lesional scalp, most notably alopecia totalis/universalis, outstripped normal scalp in clonality.

Once RNA had been extracted, it was reverse transcribed into cDNA to act as the sequencing template. Produced via immunoSEQ multiplex PCR; TCRdb's table is partial and in-frame only. The table shows more than 95,000 clones, with 55% to 65% occurring only once. This clone has a handful of counts. As yet, its antigen is unknown. Sorted populations comprised CD4+ and CD8+ T cells obtained from PBMCs. V lost 4 bases, J lost 7 bases, and 12 bases lay in between. The CDR3 has 12 amino acids. Germline V gene data show CDR1 as SQVTM and CDR2 as ANQGSEA. The receptor comes from a human donor in good health. The specimen sequenced was CD4+ T cells sorted from blood. The V call is TRBV29-1, the J call TRBJ2-3; the D gene is possibly TRBD2 (5 bases). The CDR3 is CSVGTTGNTQYF. In DNA, the CDR3 is TGCAGCGTTGGCACGACGGGGAATACGCAGTATTTT.